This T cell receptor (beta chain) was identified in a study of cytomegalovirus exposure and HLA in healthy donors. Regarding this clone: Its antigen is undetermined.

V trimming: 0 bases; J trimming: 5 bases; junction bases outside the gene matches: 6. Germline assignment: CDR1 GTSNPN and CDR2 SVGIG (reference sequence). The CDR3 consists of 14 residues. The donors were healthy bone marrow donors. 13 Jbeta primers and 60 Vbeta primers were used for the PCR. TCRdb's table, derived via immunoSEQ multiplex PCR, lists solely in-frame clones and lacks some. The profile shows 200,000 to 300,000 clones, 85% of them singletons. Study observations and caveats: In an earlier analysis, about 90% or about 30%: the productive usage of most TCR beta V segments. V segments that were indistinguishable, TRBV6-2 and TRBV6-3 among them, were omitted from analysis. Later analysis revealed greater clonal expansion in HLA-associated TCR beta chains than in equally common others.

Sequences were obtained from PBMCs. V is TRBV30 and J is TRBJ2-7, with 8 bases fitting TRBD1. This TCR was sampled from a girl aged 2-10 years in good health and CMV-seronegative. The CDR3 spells CAWSVGQGHHEQYF. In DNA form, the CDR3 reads TGTGCCTGGAGTGTTGGACAGGGCCACCACGAGCAGTACTTC.